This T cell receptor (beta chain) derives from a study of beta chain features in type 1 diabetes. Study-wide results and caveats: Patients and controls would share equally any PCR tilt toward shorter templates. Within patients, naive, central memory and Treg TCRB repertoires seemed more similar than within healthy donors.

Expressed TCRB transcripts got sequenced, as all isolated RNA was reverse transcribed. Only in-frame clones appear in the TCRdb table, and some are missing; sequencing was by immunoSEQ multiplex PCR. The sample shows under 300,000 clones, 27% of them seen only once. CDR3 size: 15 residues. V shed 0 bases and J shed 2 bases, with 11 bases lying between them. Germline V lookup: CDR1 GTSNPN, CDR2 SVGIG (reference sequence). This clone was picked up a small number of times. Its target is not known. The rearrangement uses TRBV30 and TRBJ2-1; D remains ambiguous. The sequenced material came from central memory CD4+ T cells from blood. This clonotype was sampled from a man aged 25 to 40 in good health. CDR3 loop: CAWSVRTSTYNEQFF. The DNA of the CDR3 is TGTGCCTGGAGTGTACGTACATCGACCTACAATGAGCAGTTCTTC. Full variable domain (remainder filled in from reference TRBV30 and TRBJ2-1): SQTIHQWPATLVQPVGSPLSLECTVEGTSNPNLYWYRQAAGRGLQLLFYSVGIGQISSEVPQNLSASRPQDRQFILSSKKLLLSDSGFYLCAWSVRTSTYNEQFFGPGTRLTVL.